These 2 T cell receptor beta chains came from one sample sequenced in a study of OX40 agonist ivuxolimab in advanced cancers. Sequencing used immunoSEQ multiplex PCR; TCRdb keeps in-frame clones, though not all of them. The sample records about 61,000 clones, roughly nine tenths being singletons. The specimen was CD4+ or CD8+ T cells sorted from blood, collected in a trial of the OX40 agonist ivuxolimab. The receptors were sampled from an adult with an advanced solid tumor such as melanoma, head and neck, liver or kidney cancer.

This clone showed up just a few times. Here the CDR3 reads CASSTDRASTDTQYF. For the CDR3, the DNA is TGTGCCAGCAGCACCGACAGGGCTAGCACAGATACGCAGTATTTT. The chain has TRBV7-9 and TRBJ2-3; TRBD1 agrees at 7 bases. With 5 bases clipped from V and 0 bases from J, the junction kept 5 bases outside the gene matches. Germline CDR1 is SEHNR and CDR2 is FQNEAQ (reference sequence). This CDR3 comprises 15 residues. The whole variable domain, filled in from reference TRBV7-9 and TRBJ2-3, reads DTGVSQNPRHKITKRGQNVTFRCDPISEHNRLYWYRQTLGQGPEFLTYFQNEAQLEKSRLLSDRFSAERPKGSFSTLEIQRTEQGDSAMYLCASSTDRASTDTQYFGPGTRLTVL.

The rearrangement joins TRBV9 to TRBJ2-1, with 9 bases aligning to TRBD2. The germline gives CDR1 SGDLS, CDR2 YYNGEE. Unmatched junction bases numbered 6, after V lost 2 bases and J lost 3 bases. This CDR3 is built from 16 residues. CDR3 DNA: TGTGCCAGCAGCGTGGGGGTACTAGCGGGCTACAATGAGCAGTTCTTC. It translates to CASSVGVLAGYNEQFF.